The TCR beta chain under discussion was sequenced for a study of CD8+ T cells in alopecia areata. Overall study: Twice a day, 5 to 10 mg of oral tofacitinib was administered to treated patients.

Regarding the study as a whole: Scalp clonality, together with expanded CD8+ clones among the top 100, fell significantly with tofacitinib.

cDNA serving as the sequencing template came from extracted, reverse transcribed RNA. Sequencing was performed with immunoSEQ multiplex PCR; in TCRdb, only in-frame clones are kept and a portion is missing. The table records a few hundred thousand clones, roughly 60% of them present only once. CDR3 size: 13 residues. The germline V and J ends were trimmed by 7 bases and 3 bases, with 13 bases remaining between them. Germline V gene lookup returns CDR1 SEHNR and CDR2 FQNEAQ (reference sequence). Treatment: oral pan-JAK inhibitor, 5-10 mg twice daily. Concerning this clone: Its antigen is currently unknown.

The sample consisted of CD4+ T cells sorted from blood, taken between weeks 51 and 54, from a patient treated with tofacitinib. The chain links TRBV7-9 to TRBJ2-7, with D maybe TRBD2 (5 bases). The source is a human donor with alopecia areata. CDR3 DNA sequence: TGTGCCAGCAACCTGGACTGGGACTACGAGCAGTACTTC. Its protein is CASNLDWDYEQYF. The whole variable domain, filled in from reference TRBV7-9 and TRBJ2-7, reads DTGVSQNPRHKITKRGQNVTFRCDPISEHNRLYWYRQTLGQGPEFLTYFQNEAQLEKSRLLSDRFSAERPKGSFSTLEIQRTEQGDSAMYLCASNLDWDYEQYFGPGTRLTVT.